This paragraph covers one T cell receptor (beta chain) sequence. Its antigen is as yet unknown. MiXCR, applied by TCRdb to the RT-PCR reads, yields one record per CDR3 protein. The table shows about 10,000 distinct CDR3 sequences, with over 80% occurring only once. From germline, CDR1 is ENHRY and CDR2 SYGVKD. Trimming stripped 8 bases from V and 6 bases from J, with 8 bases between. The length of the CDR3 is 11 residues. The data are from a study of yellow fever vaccine responses in identical twins. Findings and caveats of the study: Reportedly, twins showed a vaccine T cell response that looked partly convergent and partly personalized.

The input for sequencing was T cells from blood (PBMCs), unsorted or a sorted subset (not recorded which), taken before or after yellow fever vaccination (not recorded which). The rearrangement links TRBV10-3 to TRBJ2-1; D unclear. The origin of this receptor is a woman aged 18-35 years who received the yellow fever vaccine. The CDR3 is CAIWRRNEQFF. CDR3 in DNA: TGTGCCATCTGGAGACGCAATGAGCAGTTCTTC.